This T cell receptor (beta chain) is drawn from a study of blood T cells in healthy people across ages. Study-wide context: Per two T cells, about one barcoded beta molecule was captured through template switching. Points from the study as a whole: Unsorted PBMC material precluded a definitive naive versus antigen-experienced comparison. Versus aged donors, long-lived donors had higher diversity and more naive CD4+ cells.

The donors, aged 6 to 90, were healthy Caucasians from Russia. Turning to this clonotype: What it binds is not known.

Then a second PCR, running roughly 7 to 11 cycles, was carried out with a sample-barcoded 5' primer and a J-beta primer mix. TCRdb re-derived calls from the 5' RACE reads in MiXCR, one entry per CDR3 protein. The data show roughly 720,000 distinct CDR3 sequences, roughly 50% seen once. Between the trimmed V and J ends, which lost 5 bases and 1 base, there was a span of 12 bases. CDR3 size: 16 residues. Germline lookup yields CDR1 SGHAT and CDR2 FQDESV (reference sequence). This clonotype was obtained from an elderly man in good health. This chain uses TRBV11-1 with TRBJ2-6; D is unclear. The source material was blood. The CDR3 DNA is TGTGCCAGCAGCCCCCAACAGTGGTCTGGGGCCAACGTCCTGACTTTC. This gives the protein CASSPQQWSGANVLTF.